This is a list of T cell receptor beta chains from one sample in a study of graft-versus-host responses after intestinal transplantation. This table comes from immunoSEQ multiplex PCR, and its TCRdb copy is limited to in-frame clones, with some not included. Here the sample spans about 9,800 clones, 78% being singletons. Sequencing was performed on ileum tissue, taken 500 to 550 days after intestinal transplant. These receptors were collected from a human patient who received an intestinal transplant, so some T cells may come from the graft donor. Both conserved end residues are part of each CDR3. D genes are given only for firm matches. Clone size is stated in some rows and not others, as once, few, many or a class when expanded.

d_call: .
j_call: TRBJ1-2
clone_size: .
v_call: TRBV28
cdr3_nt: TGTGCCAGCAGGATGGGAGCTAACTATGGCTACACCTTC
cdr3_aa: CASRMGANYGYTF

d_call: .
j_call: TRBJ2-5
clone_size: .
v_call: TRBV2
cdr3_nt: TGTGCCAGCAGTGAATTCGCCGGCCACCAAGAGACCCAGTACTTC
cdr3_aa: CASSEFAGHQETQYF

d_call: .
j_call: TRBJ2-6
clone_size: .
v_call: TRBV29-1
cdr3_nt: TGCAGCGTTGAGTTTGCATCTGGGGCCAACGTCCTGACTTTC
cdr3_aa: CSVEFASGANVLTF

d_call: TRBD1
j_call: TRBJ1-1
clone_size: .
v_call: TRBV5-4
cdr3_nt: TGTGCCAGCAGCTTTGGACAGGAGTTTCTGAACACTGAAGCTTTCTTT
cdr3_aa: CASSFGQEFLNTEAFF

d_call: TRBD1
j_call: TRBJ2-7
clone_size: few
v_call: TRBV28
cdr3_nt: TGTGCCAGCAGGCCCGGGACAGTCAACTCCTACGAGCAGTACTTC
cdr3_aa: CASRPGTVNSYEQYF

d_call: .
j_call: TRBJ2-2
clone_size: few
v_call: TRBV18
cdr3_nt: TGTGCCAGCTCACCACGACAGGTGAACACCGGGGAGCTGTTTTTT
cdr3_aa: CASSPRQVNTGELFF

d_call: TRBD2
j_call: TRBJ2-1
clone_size: few
v_call: TRBV7-2
cdr3_nt: TGTGCCAGCAGCTCGCGGCGACTAGCGGCCTACAATGAGCAGTTCTTC
cdr3_aa: CASSSRRLAAYNEQFF

d_call: TRBD2
j_call: TRBJ2-5
clone_size: few
v_call: TRBV6-1
cdr3_nt: TGTGCCAGCAGTGAAGCAGCGGGGGGGCAAGAGACCCAGTACTTC
cdr3_aa: CASSEAAGGQETQYF

d_call: TRBD1
j_call: TRBJ2-7
clone_size: .
v_call: TRBV4-1
cdr3_nt: TGCGCCAGCAGCCAAGGGACAGGGGGATCCTACGAGCAGTACTTC
cdr3_aa: CASSQGTGGSYEQYF

d_call: .
j_call: TRBJ2-2
clone_size: .
v_call: TRBV7-3
cdr3_nt: TGTGCCAGCAGCTTGCAGGCAGGGGAGGGCGGGGAGCTGTTTTTT
cdr3_aa: CASSLQAGEGGELFF

d_call: .
j_call: TRBJ1-3
clone_size: few
v_call: TRBV6-4
cdr3_nt: TGTGCCAGCAGTTCAAGACAGGTCGTCTCTGGAAACACCATATATTTT
cdr3_aa: CASSSRQVVSGNTIYF

d_call: .
j_call: TRBJ2-5
clone_size: few
v_call: TRBV28
cdr3_nt: TGTGCCAGCGGGCGAGGGCGGGAGACCCAGTACTTC
cdr3_aa: CASGRGRETQYF

d_call: .
j_call: TRBJ2-1
clone_size: .
v_call: TRBV6-1
cdr3_nt: TGTGCCAGCCGGCCTTCTTCGGGCAATGAGCAGTTCTTC
cdr3_aa: CASRPSSGNEQFF

d_call: .
j_call: TRBJ2-3
clone_size: .
v_call: TRBV5-4
cdr3_nt: TGTGCCAGCAGCCAACACAGAGATACGCAGTATTTT
cdr3_aa: CASSQHRDTQYF

d_call: TRBD1
j_call: TRBJ2-2
clone_size: .
v_call: TRBV7-9
cdr3_nt: TGTGCCAGCAGCTTAGTACAGGGGGCCGGGGAGCTGTTTTTT
cdr3_aa: CASSLVQGAGELFF

d_call: .
j_call: TRBJ2-1
clone_size: .
v_call: TRBV5-4
cdr3_nt: TGTGCCAGCAGCTCGCTAGCCTACAATGAGCAGTTCTTC
cdr3_aa: CASSSLAYNEQFF

d_call: TRBD1
j_call: TRBJ1-1
clone_size: .
v_call: TRBV10-3
cdr3_nt: TGTGCCATCAGTGAGTCAGGGGGCACTGAAGCCTTCTTT
cdr3_aa: CAISESGGTEAFF

d_call: TRBD1
j_call: TRBJ2-7
clone_size: .
v_call: TRBV6-5
cdr3_nt: TGTGCCAGCAGTTCAGGGACAGGCCCCTACGAGCAGTACTTC
cdr3_aa: CASSSGTGPYEQYF

d_call: .
j_call: TRBJ2-4
clone_size: .
v_call: TRBV7-9
cdr3_nt: TGTGCCAGCAGTCATCCCGGGCCTCGCCACTCCAAAAACATTCAGTACTTC
cdr3_aa: CASSHPGPRHSKNIQYF

d_call: .
j_call: TRBJ1-5
clone_size: .
v_call: TRBV7-2
cdr3_nt: TGTGCCAGCAGCTTAGGTCTCGGGGGAGGAAAGAGCAATCAGCCCCAGCATTTT
cdr3_aa: CASSLGLGGGKSNQPQHF

d_call: .
j_call: TRBJ2-5
clone_size: once
v_call: TRBV10-2
cdr3_nt: TGCGCCAGCAGTGTAAGCCAAGAGACCCAGTACTTC
cdr3_aa: CASSVSQETQYF

d_call: .
j_call: TRBJ1-2
clone_size: .
v_call: TRBV7-2
cdr3_nt: TGTGCCAGCAGCTTAGACCCCTCGCCAGGAGTGGTCCTAAACTATGGCTACACCTTC
cdr3_aa: CASSLDPSPGVVLNYGYTF

d_call: .
j_call: TRBJ2-6
clone_size: few
v_call: TRBV9
cdr3_nt: TGTGCCAGCAGCGTAGCAGGGAGAGGGGCCAACGTCCTGACTTTC
cdr3_aa: CASSVAGRGANVLTF

d_call: TRBD1
j_call: TRBJ2-7
clone_size: .
v_call: TRBV6-5
cdr3_nt: TGTGCCAGCAGTCGCGGACAGGGTCCCTACGAGCAGTACTTC
cdr3_aa: CASSRGQGPYEQYF